One sample yielded the 17 T cell receptor beta chains listed below, sequenced in a study of blood T cell repertoires in COVID-19. Data came from immunoSEQ multiplex PCR; TCRdb stores just in-frame clones and leaves some out. The sample records about 260,000 clones, 85% to 90% being singletons. The sample consisted of peripheral blood. The receptor source for this set is a woman aged 60-75 years with COVID-19, enrolled during active disease.

This chain joins TRBV18 and TRBJ2-1, with TRBD2 as a possible D gene (7 bases). The CDR3 length is 15 residues. Trimming took off 4 bases at V and 0 bases at J, with 10 bases between the two ends. Germline values: CDR1 KGHSH, CDR2 LQKENI. The CDR3 nucleotides are TGTGCCAGCTCACACAGGGAGGGCTCCTACAATGAGCAGTTCTTC. Translation: CASSHREGSYNEQFF.

V and J are TRBV7-2 and TRBJ1-4, with D perhaps TRBD1 (5 bases). With 6 bases removed from V and 4 bases from J, the gap between germline ends came to 12 bases. The CDR3 contains 14 residues. Germline V gene sequence: CDR1 SGHTA, CDR2 FQGNSA. CDR3 bases: TGTGCCAGCAGATGGGGGGGGAATAATGAAAAACTGTTTTTT. Amino acids: CASRWGGNNEKLFF.

CDR3 coding DNA: TGCAGCGTTGAAGGACAGGGAATATACGAGCAGTACTTC. Protein product: CSVEGQGIYEQYF. V usage is TRBV29-1 and J usage is TRBJ2-7; 7 bases map to TRBD1. V lost 1 base and J lost 4; bases outside the gene matches: 4. The CDR3 has 13 amino acids. CDR1 and CDR2 (germline): SQVTM, ANQGSEA.

The chain joins TRBV2 to TRBJ2-1; 8 bases line up with TRBD1. The CDR3 extends over 14 amino acids. With V trimmed by 5 bases and J by 6 bases, 6 bases remained unmatched. Looked up from germline, CDR1 is SNHLY and CDR2 is FYNNEI. The CDR3 here is CASSSGGASNEQFF. CDR3 nucleotides: TGTGCCAGCAGTTCAGGGGGCGCTTCCAATGAGCAGTTCTTC.

This clone was recorded only once. J is TRBJ2-3 and V is TRBV9; 7 bases are shared with TRBD2. V trimming: 3 bases; J trimming: 1 base; junction bases outside the gene matches: 5. CDR3 size: 15 residues. Per germline, CDR1 SGDLS and CDR2 YYNGEE. CDR3 DNA sequence: TGTGCCAGCAGCGGGACCGGGAGGCGCACAGATACGCAGTATTTT. Amino acids: CASSGTGRRTDTQYF.

The V and J genes are TRBV11-2 and TRBJ2-2; D call uncertain. Germline V gene sequence: CDR1 SGHAT, CDR2 FQNNGV. The CDR3 has 14 residues. The ends were cut back, 5 bases at V and 1 base at J, with 8 bases in the middle. CDR3 DNA: TGTGCCAGCAGCCGCCGAGGGAACACCGGGGAGCTGTTTTTT. Its protein product is CASSRRGNTGELFF.

The rearrangement joins TRBV18 to TRBJ2-6; 9 bases map to TRBD1. Looked up from germline, CDR1 is KGHSH and CDR2 is LQKENI. This CDR3 has 17 amino acids. V shed 3 bases, J shed 0 bases, and the junction held 3 bases outside the gene matches. This CDR3 is CASSPGQGLSGANVLTF. The DNA for the CDR3 is TGTGCCAGCTCACCGGGACAGGGACTCTCTGGGGCCAACGTCCTGACTTTC.

The V gene is TRBV5-1, the J gene TRBJ2-2, with TRBD2 matching 8 bases. Germline lookup yields CDR1 SGHRS and CDR2 YFSETQ. V lost 4 bases and J lost 5; bases outside the gene matches: 4. The CDR3 covers 14 residues. The CDR3 here is CASSGASGTGELFF. The CDR3, as DNA: TGCGCCAGCAGCGGGGCTAGCGGGACCGGGGAGCTGTTTTTT.

A word on this clone: The sample carries other DNA sequences with the same CDR3. CDR3 protein: CSVAGTSGYNEQFF. In DNA, the CDR3 is TGCAGCGTTGCCGGGACTAGCGGGTACAATGAGCAGTTCTTC. The J gene is TRBJ2-1, the V gene TRBV29-1; TRBD2 matches at 12 bases. The CDR3 contains 14 residues. The junction had 2 bases not matched to a gene; V was cut back by 4 bases and J by 4 bases. From germline, CDR1 is SQVTM and CDR2 ANQGSEA.

The V and J genes are TRBV19 and TRBJ2-5; maybe TRBD2 (5 bases). V gave up 1 base and J gave up 5 bases, with 8 bases separating them. In germline, CDR1 is LNHDA, CDR2 SQIVND (reference sequence). The CDR3 length is 13 residues. CDR3 in DNA: TGTGCCAGTAGTATAGTCCCGGGGGAGACCCAGTACTTC. Its protein product is CASSIVPGETQYF. Combining the CDR3 with reference TRBV19 and TRBJ2-5 gives the whole variable domain DGGITQSPKYLFRKEGQNVTLSCEQNLNHDAMYWYRQDPGQGLRLIYYSQIVNDFQKGDIAEGYSVSREKKESFPLTVTSAQKNPTAFYLCASSIVPGETQYFGPGTRLLVL.

The chain couples TRBV9 to TRBJ1-4; D gene ambiguous. The germline CDR1 and CDR2 sequences are SGDLS and YYNGEE. The V gene lost 0 bases and the J gene lost 4 bases, with 10 bases spanning the gap. The CDR3 runs 15 residues. CDR3 amino acids: CASSVGPGDNEKLFF. For the CDR3, the DNA is TGTGCCAGCAGCGTAGGGCCCGGGGATAATGAAAAACTGTTTTTT.

The genes are TRBV10-3 and TRBJ1-4; tentatively, D is TRBD1 (5 bases). The CDR3 contains 12 residues. The V gene's germline CDR1 is ENHRY and CDR2 SYGVKD. Deletions cut 5 bases from V and 12 bases from J, with 13 bases between. Written as DNA, the CDR3 is TGTGCCATCAGTTCGGGGACGGGGGAACTGTTTTTT. Translated: CAISSGTGELFF.

The chain carries TRBV18 and TRBJ2-1, with 11 bases identical to TRBD2. J gave up 7 bases and V 3 bases, and 8 bases lay outside the gene matches. Germline loops: CDR1 KGHSH, CDR2 LQKENI. The CDR3 runs to 16 residues. In DNA form, the CDR3 reads TGTGCCAGCTCACCCGAGACTAGCGGGGTACTTAATGAGCAGTTCTTC. Translating it yields CASSPETSGVLNEQFF.

The rearrangement uses TRBV14 and TRBJ2-3; 11 bases are a match to TRBD2. The CDR3 extends over 16 amino acids. V shed 4 bases, J shed 1 base, and the junction held 4 bases outside the gene matches. Germline assignment: CDR1 SGHDN and CDR2 FVKESK. CDR3 in amino acids: CASSPTSGSRTDTQYF. For the CDR3, the DNA is TGTGCCAGCAGCCCTACTAGCGGGAGTCGCACAGATACGCAGTATTTT.

The chain links TRBV7-9 to TRBJ1-1; 7 bases line up with TRBD1. With V trimmed by 5 bases and J by 6 bases, 15 bases remained unmatched. This CDR3 is 16 amino acids long. CDR1 is SEHNR and CDR2 is FQNEAQ in the germline V gene (reference sequence). The CDR3 loop reads CASSAHTDRAGPEAFF. The CDR3 nucleotides are TGTGCCAGCAGCGCACATACAGACAGGGCCGGGCCTGAAGCTTTCTTT.

The chain uses TRBV5-1 and TRBJ1-6, with D perhaps TRBD1 (5 bases). CDR3 length: 15 amino acids. Germline V gives CDR1 SGHRS, CDR2 YFSETQ. Trimming took 0 bases from V and 6 from J, leaving 10 bases between them. The CDR3 region has the DNA TGCGCCAGCAGCTTGGTCTCACAGGCTAATTCACCCCTCCACTTT. Protein: CASSLVSQANSPLHF.

The chain couples TRBV9 to TRBJ2-1; TRBD2 matches 7 bases. The J segment lost 6 bases and the V segment lost 6 bases, leaving 9 bases of the junction unmatched. Germline CDR1 reads SGDLS; CDR2 reads YYNGEE. This CDR3 spans 14 amino acids. CDR3 bases: TGTGCCAGCAACGAGTGGGGGGGTTCCAATGAGCAGTTCTTC. Translating it yields CASNEWGGSNEQFF.